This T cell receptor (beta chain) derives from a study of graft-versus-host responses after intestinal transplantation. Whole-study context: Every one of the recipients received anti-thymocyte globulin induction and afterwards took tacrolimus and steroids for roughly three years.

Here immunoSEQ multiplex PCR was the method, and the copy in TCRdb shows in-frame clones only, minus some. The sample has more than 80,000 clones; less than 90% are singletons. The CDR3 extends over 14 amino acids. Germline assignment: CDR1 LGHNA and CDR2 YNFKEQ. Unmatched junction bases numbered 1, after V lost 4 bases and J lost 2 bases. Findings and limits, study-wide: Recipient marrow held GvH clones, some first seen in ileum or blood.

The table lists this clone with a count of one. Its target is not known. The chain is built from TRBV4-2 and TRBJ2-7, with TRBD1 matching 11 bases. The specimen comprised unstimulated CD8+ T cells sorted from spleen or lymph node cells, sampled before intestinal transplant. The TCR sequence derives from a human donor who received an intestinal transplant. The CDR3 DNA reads TGTGCCAGCAGCCCGGGACAGGGGGCCTACGAGCAGTACTTC. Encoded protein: CASSPGQGAYEQYF.